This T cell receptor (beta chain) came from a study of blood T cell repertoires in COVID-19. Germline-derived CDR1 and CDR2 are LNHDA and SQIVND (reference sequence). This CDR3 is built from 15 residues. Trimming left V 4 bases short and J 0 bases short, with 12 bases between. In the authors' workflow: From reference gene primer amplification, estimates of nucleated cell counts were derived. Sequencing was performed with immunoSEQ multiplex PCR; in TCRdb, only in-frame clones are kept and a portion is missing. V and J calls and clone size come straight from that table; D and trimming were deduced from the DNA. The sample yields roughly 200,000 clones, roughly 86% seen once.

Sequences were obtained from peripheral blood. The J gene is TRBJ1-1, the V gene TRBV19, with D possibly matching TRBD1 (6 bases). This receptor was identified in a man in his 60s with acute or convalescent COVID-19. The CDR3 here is CASSTGHRVNTEAFF. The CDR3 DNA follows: TGTGCCAGTAGTACTGGGCACAGGGTGAACACTGAAGCTTTCTTT.